A selection of T cell receptor beta chains follows, all from one sample in a study of shared clonotypes between healthy human individuals. Assay used: immunoSEQ multiplex PCR; TCRdb lists only in-frame clones, some missing. The repertoire has roughly 660,000 clones, roughly 87% of them found once; the top ten carry less than 40%. Sequenced input: memory CD8+ T cells from PBMCs. The receptors come from a man younger than 35 in good health. Some clones in this sample may be carry-over from other donors' samples. CDR3s leave out the opening cysteine and the closing phenylalanine or tryptophan. The D gene is left open where the match is weak. Rows may omit the clone size; those that give it use once, few, many or a size class.

J gene | V gene | D gene | clone size | CDR3 protein
TRBJ2-1 | TRBV9 | TRBD2 | - | ASSASGTSGYNEQF
TRBJ1-4 | TRBV4-3 | - | once | ASSQVTGPLSTNEKLF
TRBJ2-5 | TRBV27 | - | - | ASSGGASGLLKTQY
TRBJ2-7 | TRBV7-2 | - | many | ASSWSGGSSYEQY
TRBJ2-3 | TRBV5-1 | TRBD1 | many | ASSSADRAIDTQY
TRBJ2-7 | TRBV27 | TRBD1 | - | ASSLTGTGSYEQY
TRBJ2-1 | TRBV10-1 | TRBD2 | - | ASSDGTSGKIGLNEQF
TRBJ2-1 | TRBV7-9 | TRBD1 | - | ASSLLGSGGGSYNEQF
TRBJ2-7 | TRBV6-5 | TRBD2 | - | ASSDILALHEQY
TRBJ2-1 | TRBV11-2 | - | once | ASQKARSSYNEQF
TRBJ2-7 | TRBV16 | TRBD2 | - | ASRPGLASEQY
TRBJ1-2 | TRBV27 | - | - | ASSFRRGSLTGYGYT
TRBJ2-7 | TRBV14 | - | - | ASSQGRRYEQY
TRBJ2-3 | TRBV4-2 | TRBD2 | - | ASSQDSGRTTNTQY
TRBJ1-1 | TRBV5-3 | - | - | ARSLEMNTEAF
TRBJ2-7 | TRBV7-6 | TRBD1 | - | ASSPRTGGYEQY
TRBJ2-7 | TRBV27 | - | - | ASSLVRSLAEQY
TRBJ2-4 | TRBV6-1 | TRBD1 | - | ASSGRDRDIQY
TRBJ2-2 | TRBV4-1 | - | - | ASSQGYRTNTGELF
TRBJ2-1 | TRBV7-6 | - | - | ASSLGRPYNEQF
TRBJ2-3 | TRBV28 | - | - | ASSFGGDTDTQY
TRBJ2-1 | TRBV28 | TRBD2 | - | ASQEGLAADEQF
TRBJ2-7 | TRBV19 | - | - | ASSIRSVSYEQY
TRBJ2-1 | TRBV6-4 | TRBD1 | - | ASSSTGTAYNEQF
TRBJ2-1 | TRBV6-4 | - | many | ASSDSSYNEQF
TRBJ2-7 | TRBV5-1 | TRBD1 | - | ASSLARGLAYEQY
TRBJ2-2 | TRBV28 | TRBD2 | - | ASSLFPPLAGNTGELF
TRBJ1-1 | TRBV11-2 | - | few | ASSRTLNTEAF
TRBJ2-1 | TRBV7-3 | - | - | ASSFDAGGGYNEQF
TRBJ2-7 | TRBV13 | - | - | ASSANWQPYEQY
TRBJ2-7 | TRBV6-1 | TRBD1 | - | ASSERSSIRTGYHEQY
TRBJ2-2 | TRBV9 | TRBD1 | - | ASSVRTGGGFGWNTGELF
TRBJ1-5 | TRBV10-2 | - | - | ASSEGQYRVQPQH
TRBJ1-3 | TRBV6-1 | - | - | ASSEYVGESGNTIY
TRBJ2-7 | TRBV6-4 | - | - | ASSEGLFGYEQY
TRBJ2-7 | TRBV27 | - | - | ASRDSPRTAYEQY
TRBJ1-1 | TRBV2 | - | - | ASFQNPGPGAEAF
TRBJ1-1 | TRBV5-1 | - | - | ASSLAALNTEAF
TRBJ2-1 | TRBV29-1 | TRBD2 | - | SVEGLAGAYNEQF
TRBJ2-5 | TRBV6-5 | TRBD2 | few | ASSYSPGGETQY
TRBJ2-7 | TRBV15 | TRBD1 | - | ATSSKDRGLSEQY